This entry features one T cell receptor beta chain sequence. Its cognate antigen is unknown. The sample belongs to a study of blood T cells in healthy people across ages. Study-wide findings and caveats: Compared with aged donors, long-lived donors showed fewer expanded clones, suggesting selection.

Healthy individuals of Caucasian origin from Russia, aged roughly 6 to 90, served as donors. Each individual donor underwent a draw of approximately 10 milliliters of peripheral blood. Germline lookup yields CDR1 SGHTA and CDR2 FQGTGA. With V trimmed by 5 bases and J by 10 bases, 7 bases remained unmatched. The CDR3 has 13 residues. For the second PCR, which ran for about 7 to 11 cycles, a sample-barcoded 5' primer and a J-beta primer mix were used. Tags on each cDNA molecule came from a template-switch adaptor with 12 random nucleotides. One entry per CDR3 protein, called by TCRdb with MiXCR from the 5' RACE reads. The sample contains 1.5 million to 2 million distinct CDR3 sequences, around 40% of which appear only once.

The specimen was blood. This sequence was found in a human donor in good health. The V gene is TRBV7-3, the J gene TRBJ2-1, with 8 bases aligning to TRBD1. As DNA, the CDR3 is TGTGCCAGCAGCCCCACAGGGGGACACGAGCAGTTCTTC. This translates into CASSPTGGHEQFF.